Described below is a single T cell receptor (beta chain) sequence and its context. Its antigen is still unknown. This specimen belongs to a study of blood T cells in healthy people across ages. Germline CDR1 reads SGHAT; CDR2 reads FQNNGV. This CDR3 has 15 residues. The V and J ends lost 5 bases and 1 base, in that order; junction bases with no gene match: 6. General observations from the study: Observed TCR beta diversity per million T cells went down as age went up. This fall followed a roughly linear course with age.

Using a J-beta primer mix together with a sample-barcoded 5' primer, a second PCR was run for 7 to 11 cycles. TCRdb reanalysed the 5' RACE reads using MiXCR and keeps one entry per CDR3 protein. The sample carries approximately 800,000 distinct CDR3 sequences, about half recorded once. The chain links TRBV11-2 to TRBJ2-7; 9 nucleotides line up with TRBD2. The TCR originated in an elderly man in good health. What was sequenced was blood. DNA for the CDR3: TGTGCCAGCAGCCATAGCGGGAGAGAATCCTACGAGCAGTACTTC. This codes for CASSHSGRESYEQYF.